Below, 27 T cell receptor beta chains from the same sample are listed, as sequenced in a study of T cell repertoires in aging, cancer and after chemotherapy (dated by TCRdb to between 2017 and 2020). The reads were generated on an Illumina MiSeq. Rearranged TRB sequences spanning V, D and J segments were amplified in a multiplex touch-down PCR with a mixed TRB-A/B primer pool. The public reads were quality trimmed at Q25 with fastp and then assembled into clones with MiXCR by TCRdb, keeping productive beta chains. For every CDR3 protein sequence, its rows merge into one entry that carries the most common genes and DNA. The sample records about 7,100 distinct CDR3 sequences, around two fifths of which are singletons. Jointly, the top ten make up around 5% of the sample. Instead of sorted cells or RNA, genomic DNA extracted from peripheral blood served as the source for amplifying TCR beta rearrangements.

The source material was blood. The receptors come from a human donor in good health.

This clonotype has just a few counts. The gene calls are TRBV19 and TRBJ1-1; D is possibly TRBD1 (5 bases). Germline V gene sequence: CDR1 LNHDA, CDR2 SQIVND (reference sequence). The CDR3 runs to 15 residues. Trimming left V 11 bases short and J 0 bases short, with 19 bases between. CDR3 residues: CAVGGAGTMNTEAFF. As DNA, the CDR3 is TGTGCCGTAGGAGGGGCGGGCACCATGAACACTGAAGCTTTCTTT.

CDR3 bases: TGTGCCAGCAGCTCACAGATCTCTGGGGCCAACGTCCTGACTTTC. Residues: CASSSQISGANVLTF. The rearrangement links TRBV7-6 to TRBJ2-6; D ambiguous. The ends were cut back, 4 bases at V and 0 bases at J, with 7 bases in the middle. Germline CDR1 is SGHVS and CDR2 is FNYEAQ. The CDR3 totals 15 residues.

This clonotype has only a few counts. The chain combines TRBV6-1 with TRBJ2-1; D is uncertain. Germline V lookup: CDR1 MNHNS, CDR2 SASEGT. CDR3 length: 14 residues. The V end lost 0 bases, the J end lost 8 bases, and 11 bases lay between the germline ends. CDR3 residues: CASSEAVDPDEQFF. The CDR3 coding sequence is TGTGCCAGCAGTGAAGCGGTAGATCCGGATGAGCAGTTCTTC.

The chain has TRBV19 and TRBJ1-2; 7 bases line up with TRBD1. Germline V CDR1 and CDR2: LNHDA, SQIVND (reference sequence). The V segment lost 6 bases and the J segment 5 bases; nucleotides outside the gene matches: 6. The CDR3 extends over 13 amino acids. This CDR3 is CASRPGGGYGYTF. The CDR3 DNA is TGTGCCAGTAGGCCAGGGGGAGGGTATGGCTACACCTTC. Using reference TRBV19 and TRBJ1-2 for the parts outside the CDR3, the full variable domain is DGGITQSPKYLFRKEGQNVTLSCEQNLNHDAMYWYRQDPGQGLRLIYYSQIVNDFQKGDIAEGYSVSREKKESFPLTVTSAQKNPTAFYLCASRPGGGYGYTFGSGTRLTVV.

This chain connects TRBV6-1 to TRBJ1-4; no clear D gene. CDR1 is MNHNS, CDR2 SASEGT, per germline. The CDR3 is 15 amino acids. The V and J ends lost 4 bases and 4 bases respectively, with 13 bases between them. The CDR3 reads CASSGGTTLNEKLFF. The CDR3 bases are TGTGCCAGCAGTGGGGGTACCACTCTTAATGAAAAACTGTTTTTT.

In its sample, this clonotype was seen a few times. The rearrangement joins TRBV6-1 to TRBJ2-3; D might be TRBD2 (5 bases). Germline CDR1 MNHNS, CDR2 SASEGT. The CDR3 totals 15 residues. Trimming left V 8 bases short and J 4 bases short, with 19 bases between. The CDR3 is CASGRTQPFPDTQYF. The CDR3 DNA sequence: TGTGCCAGCGGCAGGACTCAACCCTTCCCAGATACGCAGTATTTT.

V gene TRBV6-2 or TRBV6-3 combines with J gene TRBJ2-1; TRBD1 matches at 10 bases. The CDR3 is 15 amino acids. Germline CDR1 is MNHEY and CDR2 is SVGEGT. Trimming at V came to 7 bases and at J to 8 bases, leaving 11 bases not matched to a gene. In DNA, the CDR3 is TGTGCCAGCACGACCGGGACAGGGGAAACAGATGAGCAGTTCTTC. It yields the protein CASTTGTGETDEQFF.

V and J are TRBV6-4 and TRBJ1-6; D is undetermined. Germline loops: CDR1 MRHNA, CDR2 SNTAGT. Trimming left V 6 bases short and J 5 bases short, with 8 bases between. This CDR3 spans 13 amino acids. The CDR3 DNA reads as TGTGCCAGCAGGGGCCCAGATAATTCACCCCTCCACTTT. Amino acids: CASRGPDNSPLHF.

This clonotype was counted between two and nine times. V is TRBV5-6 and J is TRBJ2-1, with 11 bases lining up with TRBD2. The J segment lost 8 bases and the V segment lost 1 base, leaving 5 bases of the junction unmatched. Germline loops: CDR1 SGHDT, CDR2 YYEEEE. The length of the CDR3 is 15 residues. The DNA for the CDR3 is TGTGCCAGCAGCTTGATTAGCGGGGGGGCCGATGAGCAGTTCTTC. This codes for CASSLISGGADEQFF. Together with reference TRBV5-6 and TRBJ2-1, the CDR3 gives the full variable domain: DAGVTQSPTHLIKTRGQQVTLRCSPKSGHDTVSWYQQALGQGPQFIFQYYEEEERQRGNFPDRFSGHQFPNYSSELNVNALLLGDSALYLCASSLISGGADEQFFGPGTRLTVL.

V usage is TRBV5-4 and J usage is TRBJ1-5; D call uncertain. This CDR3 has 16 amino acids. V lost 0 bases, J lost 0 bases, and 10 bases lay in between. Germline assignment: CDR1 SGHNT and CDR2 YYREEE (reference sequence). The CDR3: CASSLEVRTSNQPQHF. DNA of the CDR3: TGTGCCAGCAGCTTGGAAGTCAGGACTAGCAATCAGCCCCAGCATTTT.

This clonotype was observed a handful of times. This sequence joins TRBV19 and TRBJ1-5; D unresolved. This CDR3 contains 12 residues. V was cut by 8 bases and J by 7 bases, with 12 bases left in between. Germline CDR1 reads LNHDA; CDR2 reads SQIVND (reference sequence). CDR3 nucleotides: TGTGCCAGTGCAGGACCCGGGCAGCCCCAGCATTTT. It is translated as CASAGPGQPQHF.

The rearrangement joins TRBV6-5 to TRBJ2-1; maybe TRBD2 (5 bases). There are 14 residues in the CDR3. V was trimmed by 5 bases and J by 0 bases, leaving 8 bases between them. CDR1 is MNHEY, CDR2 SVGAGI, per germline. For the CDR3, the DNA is TGTGCCAGCAGTCGTACTAGCTCCTACAATGAGCAGTTCTTC. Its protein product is CASSRTSSYNEQFF.

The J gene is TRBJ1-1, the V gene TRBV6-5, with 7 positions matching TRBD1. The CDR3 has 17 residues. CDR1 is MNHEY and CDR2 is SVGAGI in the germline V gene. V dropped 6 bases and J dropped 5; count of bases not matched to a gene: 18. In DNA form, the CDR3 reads TGTGCCAGCAGACCTACGTCGAGGGGGCTGAGGGAAACTGAAGCTTTCTTT. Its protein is CASRPTSRGLRETEAFF.

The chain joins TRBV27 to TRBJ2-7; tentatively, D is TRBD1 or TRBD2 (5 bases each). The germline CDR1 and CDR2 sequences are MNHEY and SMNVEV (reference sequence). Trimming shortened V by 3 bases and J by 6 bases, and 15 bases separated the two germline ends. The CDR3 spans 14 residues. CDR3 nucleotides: TGTGCCAGCAGTTTCCAGGGACCCCGCGGCGAGCAGTACTTC. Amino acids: CASSFQGPRGEQYF.

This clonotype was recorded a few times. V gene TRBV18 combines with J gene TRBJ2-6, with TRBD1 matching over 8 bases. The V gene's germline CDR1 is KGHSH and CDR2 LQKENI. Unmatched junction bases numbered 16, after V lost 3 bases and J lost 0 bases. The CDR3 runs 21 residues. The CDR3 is CASSPETPGQAFFSGANVLTF. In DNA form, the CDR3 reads TGTGCCAGCTCACCTGAAACCCCGGGACAGGCCTTTTTCTCTGGGGCCAACGTCCTGACTTTC.

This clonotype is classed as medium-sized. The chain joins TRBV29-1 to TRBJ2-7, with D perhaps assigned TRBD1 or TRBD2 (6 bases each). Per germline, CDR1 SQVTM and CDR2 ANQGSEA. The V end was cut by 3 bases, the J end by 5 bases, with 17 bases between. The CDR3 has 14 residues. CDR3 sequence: CSVDGGGEWNEQYF. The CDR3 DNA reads TGCAGCGTTGACGGAGGGGGTGAGTGGAACGAGCAGTACTTC.

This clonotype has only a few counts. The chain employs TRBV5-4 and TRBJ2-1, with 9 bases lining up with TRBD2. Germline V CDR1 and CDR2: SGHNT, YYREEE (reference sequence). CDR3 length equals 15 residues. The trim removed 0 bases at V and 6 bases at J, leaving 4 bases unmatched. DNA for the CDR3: TGTGCCAGCAGCTTGGGCGGGAGGGCCAGCAATGAGCAGTTCTTC. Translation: CASSLGGRASNEQFF.

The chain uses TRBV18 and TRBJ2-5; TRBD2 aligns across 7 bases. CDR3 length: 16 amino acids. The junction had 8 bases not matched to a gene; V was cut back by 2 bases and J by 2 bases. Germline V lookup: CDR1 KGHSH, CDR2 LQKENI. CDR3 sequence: CASSPGRGNHQETQYF. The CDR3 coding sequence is TGTGCCAGCTCACCAGGGCGGGGGAACCATCAAGAGACCCAGTACTTC.

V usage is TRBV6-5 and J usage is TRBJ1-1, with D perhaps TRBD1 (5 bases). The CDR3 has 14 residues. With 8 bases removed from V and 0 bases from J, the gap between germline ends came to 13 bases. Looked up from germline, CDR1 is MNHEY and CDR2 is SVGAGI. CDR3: CASRQGGVNTEAFF. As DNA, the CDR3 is TGTGCCAGCCGCCAGGGCGGAGTGAACACTGAAGCTTTCTTT.

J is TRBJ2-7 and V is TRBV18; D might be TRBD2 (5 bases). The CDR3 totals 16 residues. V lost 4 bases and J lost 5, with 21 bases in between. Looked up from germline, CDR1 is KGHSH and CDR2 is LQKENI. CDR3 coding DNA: TGTGCCAGCTCACTAAATGGAGCGGCCGGGGTCGACGAGCAGTACTTC. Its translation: CASSLNGAAGVDEQYF.

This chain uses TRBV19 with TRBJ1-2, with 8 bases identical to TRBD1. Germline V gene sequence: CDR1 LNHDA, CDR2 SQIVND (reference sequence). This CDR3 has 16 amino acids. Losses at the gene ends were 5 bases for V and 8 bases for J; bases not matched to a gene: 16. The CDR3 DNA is TGTGCCAGTAGTGCTTTCGAGGTCAGGGGGCGTGGAGGCTACACCTTC. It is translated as CASSAFEVRGRGGYTF.

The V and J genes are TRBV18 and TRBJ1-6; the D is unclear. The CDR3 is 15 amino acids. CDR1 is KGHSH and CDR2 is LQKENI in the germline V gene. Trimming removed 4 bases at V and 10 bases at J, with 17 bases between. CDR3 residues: CASSQARGAESPLHF. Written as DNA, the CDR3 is TGTGCCAGCTCACAGGCTCGGGGAGCGGAATCACCCCTCCACTTT.

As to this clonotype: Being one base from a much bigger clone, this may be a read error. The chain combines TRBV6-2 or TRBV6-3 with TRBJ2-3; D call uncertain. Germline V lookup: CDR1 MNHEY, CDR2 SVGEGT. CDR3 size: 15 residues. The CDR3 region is CVSSWQHSSTDTQYF. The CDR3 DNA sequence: TGTGTCAGTAGTTGGCAACATTCATCCACAGATACGCAGTATTTT.

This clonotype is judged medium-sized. Here the CDR3 reads CSVAQGSDYGYTF. CDR3 DNA sequence: TGCAGCGTTGCCCAGGGGAGTGACTATGGCTACACCTTC. The V call is TRBV29-1, the J call TRBJ1-2; possibly TRBD1 for D (6 bases). There are 13 residues in the CDR3. Trimming took off 4 bases at V and 3 bases at J, with 12 bases between the two ends. Germline lookup yields CDR1 SQVTM and CDR2 ANQGSEA. Filled out from reference TRBV29-1 and TRBJ1-2, the complete variable domain reads SAVISQKPSRDICQRGTSLTIQCQVDSQVTMMFWYRQQPGQSLTLIATANQGSEATYESGFVIDKFPISRPNLTFSTLTVSNMSPEDSSIYLCSVAQGSDYGYTFGSGTRLTVV.

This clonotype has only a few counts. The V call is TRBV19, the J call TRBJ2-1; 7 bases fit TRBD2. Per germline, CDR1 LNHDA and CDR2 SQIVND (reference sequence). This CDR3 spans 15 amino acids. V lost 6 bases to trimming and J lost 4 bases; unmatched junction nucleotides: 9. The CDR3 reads CASSLGAGLYNEQFF. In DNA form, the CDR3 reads TGTGCCAGTAGCTTAGGAGCGGGGCTTTACAATGAGCAGTTCTTC.

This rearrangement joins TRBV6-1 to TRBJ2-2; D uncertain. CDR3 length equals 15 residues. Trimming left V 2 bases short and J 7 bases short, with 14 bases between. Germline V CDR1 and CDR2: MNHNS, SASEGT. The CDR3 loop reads CASSERLGMVGELFF. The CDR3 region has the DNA TGTGCCAGCAGTGAAAGACTCGGCATGGTCGGGGAGCTGTTTTTT.

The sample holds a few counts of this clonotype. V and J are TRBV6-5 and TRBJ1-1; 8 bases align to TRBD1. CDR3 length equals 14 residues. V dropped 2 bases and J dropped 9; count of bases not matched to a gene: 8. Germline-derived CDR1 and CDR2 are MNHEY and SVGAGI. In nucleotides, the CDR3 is TGTGCCAGCAGTTACAAGGCAGGGGGCGATAAAGCTTTCTTT. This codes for CASSYKAGGDKAFF.